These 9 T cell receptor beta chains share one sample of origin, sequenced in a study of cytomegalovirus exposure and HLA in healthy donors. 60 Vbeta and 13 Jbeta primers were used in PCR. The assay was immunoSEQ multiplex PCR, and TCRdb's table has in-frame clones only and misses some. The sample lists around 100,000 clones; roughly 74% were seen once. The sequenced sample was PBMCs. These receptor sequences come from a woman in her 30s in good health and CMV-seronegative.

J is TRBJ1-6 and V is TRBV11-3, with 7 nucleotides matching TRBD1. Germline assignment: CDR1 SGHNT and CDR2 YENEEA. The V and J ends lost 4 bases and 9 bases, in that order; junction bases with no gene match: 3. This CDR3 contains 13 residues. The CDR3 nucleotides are TGTGCCAGCAGCTCTCAGGGGGTTTCACCCCTCCACTTT. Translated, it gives CASSSQGVSPLHF.

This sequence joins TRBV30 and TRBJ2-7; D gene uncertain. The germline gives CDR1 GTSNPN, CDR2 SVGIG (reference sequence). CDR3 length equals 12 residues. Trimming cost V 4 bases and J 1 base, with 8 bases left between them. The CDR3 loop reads CAWTTGSYEQYF. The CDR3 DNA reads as TGTGCCTGGACGACTGGGTCCTACGAGCAGTACTTC.

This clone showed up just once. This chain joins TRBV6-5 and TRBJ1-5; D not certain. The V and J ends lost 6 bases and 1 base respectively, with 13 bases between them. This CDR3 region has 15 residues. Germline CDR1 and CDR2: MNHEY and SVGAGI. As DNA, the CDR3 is TGTGCCAGCAGCCTCGGGGAACCGAGCAATCAGCCCCAGCATTTT. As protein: CASSLGEPSNQPQHF.

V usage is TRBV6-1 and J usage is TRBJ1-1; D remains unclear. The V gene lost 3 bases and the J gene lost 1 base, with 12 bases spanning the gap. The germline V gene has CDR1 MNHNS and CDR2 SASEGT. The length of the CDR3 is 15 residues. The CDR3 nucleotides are TGTGCCAGCAGTGAGTGGGAGGGAAAGAACACTGAAGCTTTCTTT. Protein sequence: CASSEWEGKNTEAFF.

This CDR3 reads CSVELAGGPEYEQYF. The DNA of the CDR3 is TGCAGCGTTGAACTAGCGGGAGGGCCAGAATACGAGCAGTACTTC. The rearrangement links TRBV29-1 to TRBJ2-7; 12 bases align to TRBD2. CDR1 and CDR2 from the germline V gene are SQVTM and ANQGSEA. Losses at the gene ends were 2 bases for V and 4 bases for J; bases not matched to a gene: 6. This CDR3 comprises 15 residues.

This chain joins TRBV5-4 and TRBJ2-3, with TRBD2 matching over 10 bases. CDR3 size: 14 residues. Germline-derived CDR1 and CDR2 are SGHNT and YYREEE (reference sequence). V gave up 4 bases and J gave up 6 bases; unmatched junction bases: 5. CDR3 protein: CASSESGRADTQYF. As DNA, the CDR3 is TGTGCCAGCAGCGAGAGCGGGAGGGCCGATACGCAGTATTTT. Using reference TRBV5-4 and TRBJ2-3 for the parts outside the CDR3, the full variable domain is ETGVTQSPTHLIKTRGQQVTLRCSSQSGHNTVSWYQQALGQGPQFIFQYYREEENGRGNFPPRFSGLQFPNYSSELNVNALELDDSALYLCASSESGRADTQYFGPGTRLTVL.

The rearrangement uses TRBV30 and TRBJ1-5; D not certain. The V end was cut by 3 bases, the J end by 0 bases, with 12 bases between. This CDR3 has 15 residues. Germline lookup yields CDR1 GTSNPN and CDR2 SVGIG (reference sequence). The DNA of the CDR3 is TGTGCCTGGAGAGTGGCGGGAAATAGCAATCAGCCCCAGCATTTT. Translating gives CAWRVAGNSNQPQHF.

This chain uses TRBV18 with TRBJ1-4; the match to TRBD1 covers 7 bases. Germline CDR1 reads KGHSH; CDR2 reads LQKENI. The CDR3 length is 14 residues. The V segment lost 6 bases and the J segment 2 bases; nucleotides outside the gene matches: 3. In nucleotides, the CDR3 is TGTGCCAGCTCTCCGACAGGGACTAATGAAAAACTGTTTTTT. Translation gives CASSPTGTNEKLFF.

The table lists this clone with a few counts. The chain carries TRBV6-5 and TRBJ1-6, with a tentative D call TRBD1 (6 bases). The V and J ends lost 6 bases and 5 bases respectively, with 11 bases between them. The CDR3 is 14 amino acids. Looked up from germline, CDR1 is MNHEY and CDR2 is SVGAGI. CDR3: CASRTGIDNSPLHF. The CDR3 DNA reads TGTGCCAGCAGAACAGGGATCGATAATTCACCCCTCCACTTT.